One sample yielded the 27 T cell receptor beta chains listed below, sequenced in a study of control samples from healthy donors and cancer patients. The method was immunoSEQ multiplex PCR; TCRdb's version includes in-frame clones alone and lacks a portion of them. The sample consists of about 120,000 clones, roughly 90% of them appearing once. What was sequenced was PBMCs. The origin of the receptors is an older woman with lung cancer.

The chain recombines TRBV10-3 with TRBJ2-7; 8 bases are shared with TRBD2. V trimming: 2 bases; J trimming: 2 bases; junction bases outside the gene matches: 2. CDR3 length equals 14 residues. Germline assignment: CDR1 ENHRY and CDR2 SYGVKD. The CDR3 sequence: CAISELSGAYEQYF. The CDR3 nucleotides read TGTGCCATCAGTGAGCTTAGCGGGGCCTACGAGCAGTACTTC.

CDR3 in amino acids: CASSHGRSYNSPLHF. The CDR3 nucleotides read TGTGCCAGCAGCCACGGGAGGTCCTATAATTCACCCCTCCACTTT. The genes are TRBV6-5 and TRBJ1-6; D unresolved. This CDR3 is 15 amino acids long. The germline V gene encodes CDR1 MNHEY and CDR2 SVGAGI. V was cut by 6 bases and J by 1 base, with 10 bases left in between.

The rearrangement joins TRBV9 to TRBJ1-3; D call uncertain. Germline values: CDR1 SGDLS, CDR2 YYNGEE. The CDR3 consists of 16 residues. Trimming stripped 0 bases from V and 0 bases from J, with 10 bases between. Here the CDR3 reads CASSVASGASGNTIYF. In DNA form, the CDR3 reads TGTGCCAGCAGCGTAGCTAGCGGAGCCTCTGGAAACACCATATATTTT.

A single count supports this clone. V and J are TRBV4-3 and TRBJ1-2; perhaps TRBD1 as D (5 bases). V shed 0 bases and J shed 1 base, with 9 bases lying between them. This CDR3 region has 15 residues. Per germline, CDR1 LGHNA and CDR2 YSLEER. The CDR3 DNA reads TGCGCCAGCAGCCAAGACCCGACAGTTAACTATGGCTACACCTTC. Its translation: CASSQDPTVNYGYTF.

This clone appeared a single time. The chain joins TRBV18 to TRBJ1-2, with 11 bases that match TRBD1. The CDR3 totals 13 residues. The germline gives CDR1 KGHSH, CDR2 LQKENI. Trimming took 4 bases from V and 8 from J; bases not matched to a gene: 3. CDR3 bases: TGTGCCAGCTCACAGGGACAGGGGGAAGGCTACACCTTC. Translated, it gives CASSQGQGEGYTF.

The chain has TRBV7-3 and TRBJ2-3, with D possibly being TRBD1 (5 bases). Germline V gene data show CDR1 as SGHTA and CDR2 as FQGTGA. V lost 4 bases to trimming and J lost 2 bases, with 16 bases between them. There are 16 residues in the CDR3. DNA of the CDR3: TGTGCCAGCAGCTCCGATCCCGGACACCTCACAGATACGCAGTATTTT. As protein: CASSSDPGHLTDTQYF. The complete variable domain, with remaining parts taken from reference TRBV7-3 and TRBJ2-3, reads GAGVSQTPSNKVTEKGKYVELRCDPISGHTALYWYRQSLGQGPEFLIYFQGTGAADDSGLPNDRFFAVRPEGSVSTLKIQRTERGDSAVYLCASSSDPGHLTDTQYFGPGTRLTVL.

V usage is TRBV29-1 and J usage is TRBJ2-1; perhaps D is TRBD1 or TRBD2 (6 bases each). V lost 3 bases to trimming and J lost 7 bases, with 13 bases between them. CDR3 length equals 13 residues. Germline CDR1 SQVTM, CDR2 ANQGSEA. The CDR3 bases are TGCAGCGTTGAGCCCGGGGGCGGAAATGAGCAGTTCTTC. Its translation: CSVEPGGGNEQFF.

This chain links TRBV4-3 with TRBJ1-6; possibly TRBD1 for D (5 bases). Germline V gives CDR1 LGHNA, CDR2 YSLEER. This CDR3 spans 16 amino acids. Between the trimmed V and J ends, which lost 0 bases and 6 bases, there was a span of 12 bases. Here the CDR3 DNA reads TGCGCCAGCAGCCAAGAAAGACTTGGGGGTAATTCACCCCTCCACTTT. This codes for CASSQERLGGNSPLHF.

J is TRBJ1-2 and V is TRBV25-1; TRBD1 aligns across 10 bases. This CDR3 comprises 15 residues. Trimming at V came to 3 bases and at J to 3 bases, leaving 4 bases not matched to a gene. Germline V lookup: CDR1 MGHDK, CDR2 SYGVNS. The DNA for the CDR3 is TGTGCCAGCAGTGATCAGACAGGGGGCTACTATGGCTACACCTTC. Encoded protein: CASSDQTGGYYGYTF.

This clone was recorded a few times. The chain couples TRBV5-1 to TRBJ2-6; D is unresolved. V was shortened by 1 base and J by 1 base, with 9 bases between the two germline ends. CDR3 length equals 16 residues. The germline gives CDR1 SGHRS, CDR2 YFSETQ. CDR3 DNA: TGCGCCAGCAGCTTGAACGGCGGATCTGGGGCCAACGTCCTGACTTTC. It yields the protein CASSLNGGSGANVLTF. The whole variable domain, remainder taken from reference TRBV5-1 and TRBJ2-6, is KAGVTQTPRYLIKTRGQQVTLSCSPISGHRSVSWYQQTPGQGLQFLFEYFSETQRNKGNFPGRFSGRQFSNSRSEMNVSTLELGDSALYLCASSLNGGSGANVLTFGAGSRLTVL.

The rearrangement links TRBV6-6 to TRBJ2-7; 7 bases line up with TRBD1. From germline, CDR1 is MNHNY and CDR2 SVGAGI (reference sequence). The junction had 6 bases not matched to a gene; V was cut back by 8 bases and J by 2 bases. There are 13 residues in the CDR3. The CDR3 reads CASAGDRAYEQYF. DNA of the CDR3: TGTGCCAGCGCAGGAGACAGGGCCTACGAGCAGTACTTC.

The rearrangement links TRBV5-5 to TRBJ1-5; TRBD1 is a possible D gene (5 bases). The CDR3 length is 15 residues. V was shortened by 4 bases and J by 1 base, with 12 bases between the two germline ends. The germline V gene encodes CDR1 SGHKS and CDR2 YYEKEE (reference sequence). The CDR3 coding sequence is TGTGCCAGCAGCCGGGGGGAGGGAAGCAATCAGCCCCAGCATTTT. This translates into CASSRGEGSNQPQHF.

The chain uses TRBV18 and TRBJ1-4, with TRBD1 matching 7 bases. The junction had 5 bases not matched to a gene; V was cut back by 3 bases and J by 7 bases. This CDR3 region has 14 residues. CDR1 and CDR2 from the germline V gene are KGHSH and LQKENI. CDR3 region: CASSPSQGVEKLFF. Written as DNA, the CDR3 is TGTGCCAGCTCACCCTCCCAGGGGGTTGAAAAACTGTTTTTT.

The rearrangement uses TRBV5-1 and TRBJ2-5, with 10 bases aligning to TRBD2. Germline loops: CDR1 SGHRS, CDR2 YFSETQ. The V segment lost 0 bases and the J segment 5 bases; nucleotides outside the gene matches: 10. The CDR3 consists of 17 residues. Here the CDR3 reads CASSLVFSAGGEETQYF. Here the CDR3 DNA reads TGCGCCAGCAGCTTGGTTTTTTCAGCGGGAGGGGAGGAGACCCAGTACTTC.

The chain joins TRBV6-1 to TRBJ1-5; D is unresolved. CDR3 size: 13 residues. Trimming shortened V by 1 base and J by 4 bases, and 5 bases separated the two germline ends. In germline, CDR1 is MNHNS, CDR2 SASEGT. CDR3 nucleotides: TGTGCCAGCAGTGAAGTGTTAAATCAGCCCCAGCATTTT. This translates into CASSEVLNQPQHF.

This chain connects TRBV6-1 to TRBJ1-3; D is uncertain. Germline values: CDR1 MNHNS, CDR2 SASEGT. The CDR3 sequence is 15 residues long. V was pared by 3 bases and J by 3 bases, with 12 bases between. The CDR3 protein is CASSDPGDIGNTIYF. The CDR3 bases are TGTGCCAGCAGTGATCCAGGCGATATTGGAAACACCATATATTTT.

The genes are TRBV19 and TRBJ2-3; the D is unclear. The germline gives CDR1 LNHDA, CDR2 SQIVND (reference sequence). V was cut by 6 bases and J by 2 bases, with 9 bases left in between. The CDR3 loop spans 13 amino acids. The chain's CDR3 is CASRKMNTDTQYF. The CDR3 DNA reads as TGTGCCAGTAGGAAGATGAACACAGATACGCAGTATTTT. Looking up the rest from reference TRBV19 and TRBJ2-3 gives the full variable domain: DGGITQSPKYLFRKEGQNVTLSCEQNLNHDAMYWYRQDPGQGLRLIYYSQIVNDFQKGDIAEGYSVSREKKESFPLTVTSAQKNPTAFYLCASRKMNTDTQYFGPGTRLTVL.

Worth noting for this clone: The sample contains more than one DNA sequence encoding this CDR3. J is TRBJ1-2 and V is TRBV18, with TRBD1 matching 8 bases. V was pared by 6 bases and J by 5 bases, with 11 bases of the junction left unmatched. CDR3 length equals 15 residues. CDR1 is KGHSH, CDR2 LQKENI, per germline. The DNA for the CDR3 is TGTGCCAGCTCGCCGGGACAGGCCTCGTTATATGGCTACACCTTC. Translation: CASSPGQASLYGYTF.

CDR3 in amino acids: CASRPTGATNEKLFF. CDR3 sequence (DNA): TGTGCCAGCAGGCCGACAGGGGCAACTAATGAAAAACTGTTTTTT. The chain has TRBV6-5 and TRBJ1-4; 8 bases fit TRBD1. This CDR3 has 15 amino acids. The junction had 3 bases not matched to a gene; V was cut back by 6 bases and J by 0 bases. Per the germline V gene, CDR1 is MNHEY and CDR2 is SVGAGI.

This clone was seen more than once but under ten times. The CDR3 nucleotides read TGCAGCGTCGGCAGGACTAGCGGGAGTATCACAGATACGCAGTATTTT. Protein sequence: CSVGRTSGSITDTQYF. This chain connects TRBV29-1 to TRBJ2-3, with 13 positions matching TRBD2. The CDR3 extends over 16 amino acids. With 6 bases clipped from V and 2 bases from J, the junction kept 8 bases outside the gene matches. CDR1 and CDR2 (germline): SQVTM, ANQGSEA.

This chain links TRBV6-5 with TRBJ1-6; 7 bases align to TRBD1. The germline V gene encodes CDR1 MNHEY and CDR2 SVGAGI. This CDR3 comprises 14 residues. V shed 7 bases and J 4 bases; nucleotides not matched to a gene: 4. The CDR3 here is CASTGQLYNSPLHF. In DNA, the CDR3 is TGTGCCAGCACGGGACAGTTATATAATTCACCCCTCCACTTT.

This clone was counted a few times. CDR3 protein: CASSPDRINSNQPQHF. CDR3 coding DNA: TGTGCCAGCAGCCCCGACAGAATTAATAGCAATCAGCCCCAGCATTTT. The chain combines TRBV7-8 with TRBJ1-5; D possibly corresponds to TRBD1 (5 bases). This CDR3 comprises 16 residues. V was pared by 5 bases and J by 0 bases, with 14 bases between. Germline V gives CDR1 SGHVS, CDR2 FQNEAQ.

This chain uses TRBV6-5 with TRBJ1-2; a possible D gene is TRBD1 (6 bases). Germline V gives CDR1 MNHEY, CDR2 SVGAGI. V was pared by 7 bases and J by 4 bases, with 16 bases between. The CDR3 extends over 14 amino acids. The DNA of the CDR3 is TGTGCCAGCATAAACCGGGACAAGACCTATGGCTACACCTTC. Translating it yields CASINRDKTYGYTF.

The V gene is TRBV18, the J gene TRBJ2-3; 7 positions agree with TRBD1. The germline gives CDR1 KGHSH, CDR2 LQKENI. This CDR3 is built from 15 residues. V lost 1 base and J lost 4; bases outside the gene matches: 5. CDR3 amino acids: CASSPRADRADTQYF. Written as DNA, the CDR3 is TGTGCCAGCTCACCACGGGCAGACAGGGCAGATACGCAGTATTTT. Full variable domain (rest looked up from reference TRBV18 and TRBJ2-3): NAGVMQNPRHLVRRRGQEARLRCSPMKGHSHVYWYRQLPEEGLKFMVYLQKENIIDESGMPKERFSAEFPKEGPSILRIQQVVRGDSAAYFCASSPRADRADTQYFGPGTRLTVL.

The CDR3 coding sequence is TGTGCCAGCTCACCTAATACGGTCGGGGATACGCAGTATTTT. This sequence encodes CASSPNTVGDTQYF. The genes are TRBV18 and TRBJ2-3; D is uncertain. Germline CDR1 KGHSH, CDR2 LQKENI. The CDR3 sequence is 14 residues long. The V end lost 3 bases, the J end lost 6 bases, and 13 bases lay between the germline ends.

The J gene is TRBJ2-4, the V gene TRBV5-1; 9 bases line up with TRBD2. The germline gives CDR1 SGHRS, CDR2 YFSETQ. The CDR3 sequence is 16 residues long. V shed 4 bases and J 0 bases; nucleotides not matched to a gene: 5. CDR3 nucleotides: TGCGCCAGCAGCCCGATGACTAGCGGAGCCAAAAACATTCAGTACTTC. Residues: CASSPMTSGAKNIQYF.

The rearrangement links TRBV27 to TRBJ2-2; weak D call: TRBD1 (6 bases). CDR3 length: 16 residues. V dropped 6 bases and J dropped 7 bases, with 21 bases sitting between them. Germline CDR1 MNHEY, CDR2 SMNVEV (reference sequence). CDR3 sequence: CASRIYLWGQVGELFF. The CDR3 bases are TGTGCCAGCAGAATCTACTTGTGGGGGCAGGTCGGGGAGCTGTTTTTT.